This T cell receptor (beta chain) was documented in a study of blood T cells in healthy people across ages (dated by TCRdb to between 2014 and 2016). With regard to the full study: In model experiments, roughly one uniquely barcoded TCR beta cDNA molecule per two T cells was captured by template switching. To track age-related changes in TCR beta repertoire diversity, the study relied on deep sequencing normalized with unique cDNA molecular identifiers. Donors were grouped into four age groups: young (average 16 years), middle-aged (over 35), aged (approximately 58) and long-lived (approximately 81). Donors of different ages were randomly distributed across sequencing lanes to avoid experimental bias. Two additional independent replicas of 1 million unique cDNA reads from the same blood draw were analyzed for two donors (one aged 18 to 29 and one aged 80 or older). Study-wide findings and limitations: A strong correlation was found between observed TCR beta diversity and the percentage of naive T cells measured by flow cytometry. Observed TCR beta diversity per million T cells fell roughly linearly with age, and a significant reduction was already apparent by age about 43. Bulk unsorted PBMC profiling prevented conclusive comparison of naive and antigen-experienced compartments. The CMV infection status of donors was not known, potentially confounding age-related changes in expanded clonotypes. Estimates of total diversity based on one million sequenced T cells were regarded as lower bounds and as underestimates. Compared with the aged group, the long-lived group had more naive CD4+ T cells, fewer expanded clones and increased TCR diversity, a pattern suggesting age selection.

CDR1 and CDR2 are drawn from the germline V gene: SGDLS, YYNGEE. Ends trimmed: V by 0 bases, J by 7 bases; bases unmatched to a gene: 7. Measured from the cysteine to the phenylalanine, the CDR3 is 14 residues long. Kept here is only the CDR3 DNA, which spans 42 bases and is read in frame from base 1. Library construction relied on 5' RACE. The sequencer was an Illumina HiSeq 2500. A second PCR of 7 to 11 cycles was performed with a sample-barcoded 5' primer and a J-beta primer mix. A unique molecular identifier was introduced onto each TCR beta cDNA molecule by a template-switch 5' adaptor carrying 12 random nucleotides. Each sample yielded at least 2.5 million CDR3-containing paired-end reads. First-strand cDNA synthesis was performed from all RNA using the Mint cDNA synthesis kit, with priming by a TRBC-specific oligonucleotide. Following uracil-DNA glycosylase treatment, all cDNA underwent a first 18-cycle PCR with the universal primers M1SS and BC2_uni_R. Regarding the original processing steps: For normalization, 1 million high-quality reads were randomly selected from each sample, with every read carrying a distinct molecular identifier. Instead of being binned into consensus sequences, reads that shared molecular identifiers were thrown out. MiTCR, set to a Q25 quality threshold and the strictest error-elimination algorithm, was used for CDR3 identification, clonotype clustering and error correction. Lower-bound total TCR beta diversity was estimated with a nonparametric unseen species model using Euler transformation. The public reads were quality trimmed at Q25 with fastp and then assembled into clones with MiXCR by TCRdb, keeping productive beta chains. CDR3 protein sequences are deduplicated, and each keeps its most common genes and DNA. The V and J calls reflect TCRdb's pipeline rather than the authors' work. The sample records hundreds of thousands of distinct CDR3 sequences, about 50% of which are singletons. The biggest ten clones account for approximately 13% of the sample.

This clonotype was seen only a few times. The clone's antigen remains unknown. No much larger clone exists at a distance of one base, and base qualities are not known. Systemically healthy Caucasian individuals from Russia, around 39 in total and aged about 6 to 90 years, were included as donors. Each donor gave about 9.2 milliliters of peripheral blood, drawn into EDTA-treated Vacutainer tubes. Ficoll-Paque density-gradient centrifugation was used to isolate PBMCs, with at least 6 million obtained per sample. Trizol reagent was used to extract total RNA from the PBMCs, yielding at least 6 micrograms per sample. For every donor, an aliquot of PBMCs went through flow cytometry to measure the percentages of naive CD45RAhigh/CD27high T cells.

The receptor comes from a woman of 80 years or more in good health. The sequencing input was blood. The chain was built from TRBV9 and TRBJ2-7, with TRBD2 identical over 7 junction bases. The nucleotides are TGTGCCAGCAGCGTAGGGACTATCGGGGGGGAGCAGTACTTC. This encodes CASSVGTIGGEQYF. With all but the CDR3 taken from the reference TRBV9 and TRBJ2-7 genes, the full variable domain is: DSGVTQTPKHLITATGQRVTLRCSPRSGDLSVYWYQQSLDQGLQFLIQYYNGEERAKGNILERFSAQQFPDLHSELNLSSLELGDSALYFCASSVGTIGGEQYFGPGTRLTVT.